This is a list of T cell receptor beta chains from one sample in a study of blood T cell repertoires in COVID-19. Method: immunoSEQ multiplex PCR; TCRdb's copy keeps in-frame clones and lacks some. Here the sample spans about 270,000 clones, around nine tenths being singletons. The sequenced sample was peripheral blood. These receptors were collected from a man aged 40-50 years who had recovered from COVID-19. The CDR3 runs from the conserved cysteine through the conserved F or W. The order of the fields is clone size, V gene, D gene, J gene, CDR3 protein, CDR3 DNA. The D gene is left open where the match is weak. Expanded clones get a size class; other rows say once, few or many, or leave the size out.

>NA|TRBV7-6|NA|TRBJ2-2
CASSLVHGQITGELFF
TGTGCCAGCAGCTTAGTACATGGGCAGATTACCGGGGAGCTGTTTTTT
>NA|TRBV10-2|NA|TRBJ1-3
CATTPAYSGNTIYF
TGCGCCACCACCCCCGCCTACTCTGGAAACACCATATATTTT
>NA|TRBV12-5|TRBD1|TRBJ1-2
CASGLVVRGLSGYTF
TGTGCTAGTGGTTTGGTTGTCAGGGGGCTAAGCGGCTACACCTTC
>NA|TRBV2|TRBD1|TRBJ1-1
CASNDRVNTEAFF
TGTGCCAGCAACGACAGGGTGAACACTGAAGCTTTCTTT
>NA|TRBV29-1|NA|TRBJ2-1
CSVEPRIVRNEQFF
TGCAGCGTTGAACCCAGGATCGTTAGGAATGAGCAGTTCTTC
>NA|TRBV7-2|TRBD1|TRBJ1-6
CASSRDRGSSPLHF
TGTGCCAGCAGCAGAGACAGGGGATCGTCACCCCTCCACTTT
>NA|TRBV5-4|TRBD1|TRBJ2-2
CASSLNRGRETGELFF
TGTGCCAGCAGCTTGAACAGGGGGCGCGAGACCGGGGAGCTGTTTTTT
>NA|TRBV7-2|TRBD1|TRBJ1-2
CASSPRDRGVHTF
TGTGCCAGCAGCCCACGGGACAGGGGGGTCCACACCTTC
>NA|TRBV6-2/TRBV6-3|TRBD1|TRBJ2-7
CASSPGQGALEYF
TGTGCCAGCAGTCCGGGACAGGGGGCGCTTGAGTACTTC
>NA|TRBV7-9|TRBD1|TRBJ1-1
CASNSRGTGNTEAFF
TGTGCCAGCAACTCCCGGGGGACAGGGAACACTGAAGCTTTCTTT
>NA|TRBV4-3|NA|TRBJ2-3
CASSQLLTGLLHSTDTQYF
TGCGCCAGCAGCCAACTTTTGACGGGACTTCTTCATAGCACAGATACGCAGTATTTT
>NA|TRBV19|TRBD1|TRBJ1-5
CASSRTGGNQPQHF
TGTGCCAGTTCCAGGACAGGGGGCAATCAGCCCCAGCATTTT
>NA|TRBV29-1|TRBD2|TRBJ2-1
CSSAGSREGYNEQFF
TGCAGCTCCGCGGGGTCCAGGGAGGGTTACAATGAGCAGTTCTTC
>once|TRBV25-1|NA|TRBJ1-1
CASTAWGVRTEAFF
TGTGCCAGCACAGCCTGGGGGGTAAGGACTGAAGCTTTCTTT
>NA|TRBV5-1|NA|TRBJ2-5
CASSWGGNQETQYF
TGCGCCAGCAGCTGGGGCGGGAACCAAGAGACCCAGTACTTC
>NA|TRBV28|TRBD1|TRBJ1-2
CASTQRGPPSYGYTF
TGTGCCAGCACCCAAAGGGGGCCCCCTTCCTATGGCTACACCTTC
>NA|TRBV18|NA|TRBJ1-1
CASSPFVVAADTEAFF
TGTGCCAGCTCACCATTCGTGGTAGCGGCGGACACTGAAGCTTTCTTT
>NA|TRBV6-5|NA|TRBJ2-1
CASRKSGSYNEQFF
TGTGCCAGCAGGAAAAGCGGCTCCTACAATGAGCAGTTCTTC
>NA|TRBV9|TRBD2|TRBJ2-3
CASSEGTSGSLYTQYF
TGTGCCAGCAGCGAGGGGACTAGCGGGAGTCTCTATACGCAGTATTTT
>NA|TRBV6-2/TRBV6-3|TRBD2|TRBJ2-3
CASSFRLAGGQDTQYF
TGTGCCAGCAGTTTCCGACTAGCGGGGGGGCAGGATACGCAGTATTTT